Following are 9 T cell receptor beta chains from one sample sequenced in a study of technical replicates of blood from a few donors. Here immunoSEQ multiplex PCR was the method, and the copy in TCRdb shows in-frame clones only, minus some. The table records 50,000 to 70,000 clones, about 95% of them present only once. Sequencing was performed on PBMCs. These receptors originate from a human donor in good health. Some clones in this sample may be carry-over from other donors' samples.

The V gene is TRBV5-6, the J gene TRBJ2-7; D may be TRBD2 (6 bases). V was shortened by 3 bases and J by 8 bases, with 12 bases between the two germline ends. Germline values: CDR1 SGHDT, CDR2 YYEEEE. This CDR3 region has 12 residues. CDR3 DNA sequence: TGTGCCAGCAGCTGGTGGGACTCCCAGCAGTACTTC. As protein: CASSWWDSQQYF.

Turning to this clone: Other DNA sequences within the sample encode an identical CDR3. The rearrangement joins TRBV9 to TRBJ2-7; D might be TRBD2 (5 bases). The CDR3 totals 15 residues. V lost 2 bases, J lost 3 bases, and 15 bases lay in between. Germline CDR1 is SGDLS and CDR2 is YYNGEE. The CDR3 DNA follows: TGTGCCAGCAGCGTCGGCGGGCTAGGAGGCTACGAGCAGTACTTC. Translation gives CASSVGGLGGYEQYF.

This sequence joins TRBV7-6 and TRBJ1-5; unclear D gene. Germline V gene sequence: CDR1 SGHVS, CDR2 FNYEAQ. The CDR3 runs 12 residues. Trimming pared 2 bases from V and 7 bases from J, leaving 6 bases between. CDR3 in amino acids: CASSLPGQPQHF. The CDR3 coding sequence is TGTGCCAGCAGCTTACCTGGCCAGCCCCAGCATTTT.

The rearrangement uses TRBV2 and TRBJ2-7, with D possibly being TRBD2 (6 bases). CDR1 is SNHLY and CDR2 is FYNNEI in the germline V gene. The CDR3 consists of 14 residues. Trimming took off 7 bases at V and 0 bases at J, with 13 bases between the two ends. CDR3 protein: CASTLSGLSYEQYF. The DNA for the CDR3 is TGTGCCAGCACCCTAAGCGGGCTCTCCTACGAGCAGTACTTC.

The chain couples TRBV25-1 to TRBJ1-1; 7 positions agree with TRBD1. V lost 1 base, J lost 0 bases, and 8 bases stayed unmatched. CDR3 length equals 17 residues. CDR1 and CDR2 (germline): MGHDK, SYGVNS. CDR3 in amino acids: CASSEFETGRMNTEAFF. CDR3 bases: TGTGCCAGCAGTGAATTTGAGACAGGGCGTATGAACACTGAAGCTTTCTTT.

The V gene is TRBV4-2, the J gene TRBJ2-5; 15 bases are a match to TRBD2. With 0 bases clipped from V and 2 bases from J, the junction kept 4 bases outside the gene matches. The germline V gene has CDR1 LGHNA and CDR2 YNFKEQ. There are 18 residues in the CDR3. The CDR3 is CASSQDGLAGGRQETQYF. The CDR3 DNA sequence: TGTGCCAGCAGCCAAGACGGACTAGCGGGGGGGAGGCAAGAGACCCAGTACTTC.

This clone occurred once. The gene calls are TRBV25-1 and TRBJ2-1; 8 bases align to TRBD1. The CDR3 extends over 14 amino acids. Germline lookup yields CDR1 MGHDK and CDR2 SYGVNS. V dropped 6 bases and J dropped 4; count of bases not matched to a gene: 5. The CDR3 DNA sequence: TGTGCCAGCAGACTACAGGGGGAGTACAATGAGCAGTTCTTC. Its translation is CASRLQGEYNEQFF. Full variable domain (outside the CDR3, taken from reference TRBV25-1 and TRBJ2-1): EADIYQTPRYLVIGTGKKITLECSQTMGHDKMYWYQQDPGMELHLIHYSYGVNSTEKGDLSSESTVSRIRTEHFPLTLESARPSHTSQYLCASRLQGEYNEQFFGPGTRLTVL.

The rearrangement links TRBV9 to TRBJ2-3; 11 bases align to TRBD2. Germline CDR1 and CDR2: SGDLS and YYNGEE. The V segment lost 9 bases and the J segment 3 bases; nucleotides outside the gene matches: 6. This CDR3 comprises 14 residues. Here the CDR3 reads CAIMTSGTTDTQYF. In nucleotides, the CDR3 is TGTGCCATCATGACTAGCGGGACGACAGATACGCAGTATTTT.

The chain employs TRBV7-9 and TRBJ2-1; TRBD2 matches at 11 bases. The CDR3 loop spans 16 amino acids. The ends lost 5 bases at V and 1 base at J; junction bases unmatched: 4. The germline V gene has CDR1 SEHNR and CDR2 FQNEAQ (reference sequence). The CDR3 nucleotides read TGTGCCAGCAGCACGACTAGCGGGGTATCCTACAATGAGCAGTTCTTC. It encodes CASSTTSGVSYNEQFF.